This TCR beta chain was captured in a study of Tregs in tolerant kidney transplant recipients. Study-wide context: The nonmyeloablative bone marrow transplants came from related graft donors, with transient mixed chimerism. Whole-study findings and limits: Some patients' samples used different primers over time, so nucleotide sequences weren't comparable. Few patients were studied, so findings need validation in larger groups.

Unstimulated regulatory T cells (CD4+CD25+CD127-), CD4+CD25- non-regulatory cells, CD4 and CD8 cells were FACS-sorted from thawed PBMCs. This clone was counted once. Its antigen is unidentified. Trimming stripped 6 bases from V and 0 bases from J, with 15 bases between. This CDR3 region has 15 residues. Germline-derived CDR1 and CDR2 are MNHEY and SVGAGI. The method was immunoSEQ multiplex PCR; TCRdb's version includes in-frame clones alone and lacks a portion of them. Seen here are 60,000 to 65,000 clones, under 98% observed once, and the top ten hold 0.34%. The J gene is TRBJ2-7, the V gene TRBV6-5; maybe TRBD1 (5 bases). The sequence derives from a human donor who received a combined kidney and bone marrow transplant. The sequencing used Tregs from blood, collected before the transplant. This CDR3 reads CASSRVRASSYEQYF. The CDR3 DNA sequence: TGTGCCAGCAGCAGGGTCCGCGCGAGCTCCTACGAGCAGTACTTC.